The next 29 T cell receptor beta chains were all read from a single sample in a study of cytomegalovirus exposure and HLA in healthy donors (dated by TCRdb to 2015 to 2018). The method behind the library was the immunoSEQ multiplex PCR assay. The table comes from immuneACCESS by way of TCRdb, which keeps in-frame sequences with V and J called. Part of the clones is missing from these tables; in studies checked, under half for an unresolved V gene and the rest for unknown reasons. The sample yields 75,000 to 90,000 clones; 95% to 97% were counted once. About 1.5% of the sample is held by the ten biggest clonotypes. What was sequenced was PBMCs. The source is a man aged 18 to 29 in good health and CMV-seropositive.

Written as DNA, the CDR3 is TGCGCCAGCAGCCAAGTGTTAGGACTAGCGGACGATACGCAGTATTTT. Its protein product is CASSQVLGLADDTQYF. The chain carries TRBV4-1 and TRBJ2-3, with 10 bases aligning to TRBD2. V was pared by 1 base and J by 6 bases, with 7 bases of the junction left unmatched. This CDR3 comprises 16 residues. CDR1 and CDR2 from the germline V gene are MGHRA and YSYEKL.

The gene calls are TRBV30 and TRBJ1-2; no clear D gene. Germline CDR1 GTSNPN, CDR2 SVGIG (reference sequence). The length of the CDR3 is 16 residues. Trimming removed 0 bases at V and 4 bases at J, with 18 bases between. CDR3 sequence reads: CAWSVPEDLGGYGYTF. DNA of the CDR3: TGTGCCTGGAGTGTACCAGAAGACCTAGGTGGCTATGGCTACACCTTC.

The CDR3 DNA sequence: TGTGCCAGCAGCTTTCCAGCCGGGGAGCTGTTTTTT. Residues: CASSFPAGELFF. The gene calls are TRBV5-4 and TRBJ2-2; D not resolved. The CDR3 totals 12 residues. Trimming removed 2 bases at V and 6 bases at J, with 5 bases between. The germline CDR1 and CDR2 sequences are SGHNT and YYREEE (reference sequence).

The chain joins TRBV5-4 to TRBJ1-1; TRBD1 matches 10 bases. The CDR3 has 16 amino acids. J was trimmed by 4 bases and V by 0 bases; bases with no gene match: 6. Germline assignment: CDR1 SGHNT and CDR2 YYREEE (reference sequence). The CDR3 DNA follows: TGTGCCAGCAGCTTGGAATGGGACAGGGGTGGCACTGAAGCTTTCTTT. It translates to CASSLEWDRGGTEAFF.

The chain links TRBV5-1 to TRBJ2-1; 11 bases are a match to TRBD2. V gave up 5 bases and J gave up 6 bases; unmatched junction bases: 13. Germline V CDR1 and CDR2: SGHRS, YFSETQ. This CDR3 region has 17 residues. Here the CDR3 reads CASRKRPGLAVFNEQFF. CDR3 in DNA: TGCGCCAGCAGAAAACGTCCGGGACTAGCGGTTTTCAATGAGCAGTTCTTC.

The chain carries TRBV6-1 and TRBJ1-5; D may be TRBD1 (5 bases). Germline CDR1 is MNHNS and CDR2 is SASEGT. The length of the CDR3 is 12 residues. The V end lost 6 bases, the J end lost 11 bases, and 14 bases lay between the germline ends. The CDR3 spells CASSERGRTQHF. CDR3 DNA sequence: TGTGCCAGCAGCGAACGGGGGAGGACCCAGCATTTT.

This chain's CDR3 is CAWSGSGGGNQPQHF. The CDR3 nucleotides are TGTGCCTGGAGCGGAAGTGGAGGGGGCAATCAGCCCCAGCATTTT. This rearrangement joins TRBV30 to TRBJ1-5, with D perhaps matching TRBD1 (5 bases). This CDR3 has 15 amino acids. V was cut by 3 bases and J by 2 bases, with 14 bases left in between. Looked up from germline, CDR1 is GTSNPN and CDR2 is SVGIG (reference sequence).

This clone was found once. CDR3 region: CASKKGGKETQYF. For the CDR3, the DNA is TGTGCCAGCAAGAAGGGGGGGAAGGAGACCCAGTACTTC. The chain recombines TRBV28 with TRBJ2-5; the D gene is possibly TRBD2 (7 bases). The CDR3 is 13 amino acids. Looked up from germline, CDR1 is MDHEN and CDR2 is SYDVKM. The V gene lost 7 bases and the J gene lost 5 bases, with 14 bases spanning the gap.

V usage is TRBV30 and J usage is TRBJ1-3; TRBD1 matches at 8 bases. Germline V CDR1 and CDR2: GTSNPN, SVGIG (reference sequence). The V segment lost 2 bases and the J segment 2 bases; nucleotides outside the gene matches: 5. The CDR3 covers 15 residues. The CDR3 region has the DNA TGTGCCTGGAGTCGGACAGGGTCTCCTGGAAACACCATATATTTT. Its translation: CAWSRTGSPGNTIYF.

The V and J genes are TRBV27 and TRBJ1-2; possibly TRBD1 for D (6 bases). The length of the CDR3 is 13 residues. Between the trimmed V and J ends, which lost 6 bases and 2 bases, there was a span of 10 bases. CDR1 and CDR2 from the germline V gene are MNHEY and SMNVEV (reference sequence). The DNA for the CDR3 is TGTGCCAGCAGCCCGGGACAAAACTATGGCTACACCTTC. Translated: CASSPGQNYGYTF.

J is TRBJ1-1 and V is TRBV6-1, with D unclear. Trimming cost V 5 bases and J 0 bases, with 4 bases left between them. The V gene's germline CDR1 is MNHNS and CDR2 SASEGT. The CDR3 has 12 residues. The CDR3 here is CASSHMNTEAFF. DNA of the CDR3: TGTGCCAGCAGTCACATGAACACTGAAGCTTTCTTT.

The genes are TRBV5-1 and TRBJ2-1, with 9 bases lining up with TRBD1. Trimming cost V 3 bases and J 8 bases; bases outside gene matches: 6. Per the germline V gene, CDR1 is SGHRS and CDR2 is YFSETQ. CDR3 length equals 14 residues. The CDR3 DNA sequence: TGCGCCAGCAGCTCCGGGACAGGGTTTGATGAGCAGTTCTTC. This codes for CASSSGTGFDEQFF. The variable domain in full, completed from reference TRBV5-1 and TRBJ2-1, reads KAGVTQTPRYLIKTRGQQVTLSCSPISGHRSVSWYQQTPGQGLQFLFEYFSETQRNKGNFPGRFSGRQFSNSRSEMNVSTLELGDSALYLCASSSGTGFDEQFFGPGTRLTVL.

This chain connects TRBV6-1 to TRBJ1-3, with 9 bases aligning to TRBD1. Germline lookup yields CDR1 MNHNS and CDR2 SASEGT. CDR3 length: 16 amino acids. V gave up 2 bases and J gave up 7 bases; unmatched junction bases: 9. CDR3 loop: CASSEYWDRDRNTIYF. The DNA for the CDR3 is TGTGCCAGCAGTGAATACTGGGACAGGGATCGGAACACCATATATTTT.

The rearrangement joins TRBV6-5 to TRBJ2-6; D is undetermined. The ends were cut back, 2 bases at V and 0 bases at J, with 5 bases in the middle. Germline V CDR1 and CDR2: MNHEY, SVGAGI. CDR3 size: 15 residues. The DNA of the CDR3 is TGTGCCAGCAGTTACGACTCCTCTGGGGCCAACGTCCTGACTTTC. Its protein product is CASSYDSSGANVLTF.

V and J are TRBV7-2 and TRBJ2-3; TRBD2 aligns across 12 bases. V lost 5 bases and J lost 14; bases outside the gene matches: 5. CDR3 length: 12 residues. Germline V gene sequence: CDR1 SGHTA, CDR2 FQGNSA. The CDR3 sequence: CASSRPGLAGYF. Here the CDR3 DNA reads TGTGCCAGCAGCCGCCCGGGACTAGCGGGGTATTTT.

The CDR3 nucleotides read TGTGCCAGCAGCTTAGCCTCTACCTATGAAAAACTGTTTTTT. Translation gives CASSLASTYEKLFF. The V gene is TRBV7-6, the J gene TRBJ1-4; D not certain. Trimming stripped 0 bases from V and 6 bases from J, with 8 bases between. The CDR3 consists of 14 residues. CDR1 and CDR2 (germline): SGHVS, FNYEAQ.

CDR3 bases: TGTGCCAGCAGCTTCTACAGGGGTGGCTACACCTTC. Its translation is CASSFYRGGYTF. This chain links TRBV7-9 with TRBJ1-2, with 7 bases lining up with TRBD1. The germline V gene has CDR1 SEHNR and CDR2 FQNEAQ (reference sequence). This CDR3 spans 12 amino acids. V lost 3 bases to trimming and J lost 7 bases; unmatched junction nucleotides: 2. The full variable domain, its missing parts supplied by reference TRBV7-9 and TRBJ1-2, is DTGVSQNPRHKITKRGQNVTFRCDPISEHNRLYWYRQTLGQGPEFLTYFQNEAQLEKSRLLSDRFSAERPKGSFSTLEIQRTEQGDSAMYLCASSFYRGGYTFGSGTRLTVV.

This clone occurred a few times. The identical CDR3 is also encoded by other nucleotide sequences in the sample. The rearrangement links TRBV5-1 to TRBJ1-2; D is perhaps TRBD1 (5 bases). This CDR3 is built from 13 residues. Germline V lookup: CDR1 SGHRS, CDR2 YFSETQ. V lost 0 bases, J lost 7 bases, and 10 bases lay in between. The CDR3 nucleotides read TGCGCCAGCAGCTTGGGGCAGGGCCGTGGCTACACCTTC. Protein product: CASSLGQGRGYTF.

The chain combines TRBV5-1 with TRBJ2-7; 11 bases match TRBD1. CDR1 is SGHRS and CDR2 is YFSETQ in the germline V gene. The CDR3 sequence is 16 residues long. The V gene end was trimmed by 4 bases and the J gene end by 0 bases; junction bases not matched to a gene: 6. The CDR3 sequence is CASSTGTGGLSYEQYF. The CDR3 DNA reads TGCGCCAGCAGCACCGGGACAGGGGGGCTCTCCTACGAGCAGTACTTC.

This clone was detected only once. This chain uses TRBV9 with TRBJ2-2; 8 positions match TRBD2. CDR3 length: 17 amino acids. Germline trimming cut 5 bases from V and 0 bases from J; bases unmatched to any gene: 9. The germline V gene has CDR1 SGDLS and CDR2 YYNGEE. DNA for the CDR3: TGTGCCAGCAGTCTCCGGGGACTAGGGTCGAACACCGGGGAGCTGTTTTTT. Encoded protein: CASSLRGLGSNTGELFF. The variable domain in full, completed from reference TRBV9 and TRBJ2-2, reads DSGVTQTPKHLITATGQRVTLRCSPRSGDLSVYWYQQSLDQGLQFLIQYYNGEERAKGNILERFSAQQFPDLHSELNLSSLELGDSALYFCASSLRGLGSNTGELFFGEGSRLTVL.

The gene calls are TRBV5-4 and TRBJ2-1, with TRBD2 identical over 10 bases. V lost 0 bases to trimming and J lost 3 bases; unmatched junction nucleotides: 9. Germline-derived CDR1 and CDR2 are SGHNT and YYREEE (reference sequence). The CDR3 has 18 amino acids. The CDR3 region is CASSLVVLAGEGYNEQFF. CDR3 DNA: TGTGCCAGCAGCTTGGTGGTGCTAGCGGGAGAAGGCTACAATGAGCAGTTCTTC.

This chain joins TRBV5-1 and TRBJ2-2, with 8 positions matching TRBD2. CDR1 is SGHRS, CDR2 YFSETQ, per germline. CDR3 length: 15 residues. Trimming at V came to 4 bases and at J to 2 bases, leaving 4 bases not matched to a gene. The CDR3 bases are TGCGCCAGCAGCGTAAGCGGGAGCAACACCGGGGAGCTGTTTTTT. It codes for CASSVSGSNTGELFF.

The table lists this clone with a count of one. V gene TRBV5-6 combines with J gene TRBJ2-1, with TRBD2 matching 7 bases. CDR3 size: 14 residues. Unmatched junction bases numbered 11, after V lost 0 bases and J lost 14 bases. Germline-derived CDR1 and CDR2 are SGHDT and YYEEEE. The chain's CDR3 is CASSLAGLAEGKFF. The CDR3 region has the DNA TGTGCCAGCAGCTTGGCTGGTCTAGCGGAGGGGAAGTTCTTC.

The chain employs TRBV30 and TRBJ2-1; 9 bases match TRBD2. Germline-derived CDR1 and CDR2 are GTSNPN and SVGIG (reference sequence). Trimming took 5 bases from V and 6 from J; bases not matched to a gene: 2. The CDR3 loop spans 12 amino acids. The CDR3 DNA reads TGTGCCTGGGCGACTAGCGGCAATGAGCAGTTCTTC. Protein product: CAWATSGNEQFF.

The genes are TRBV14 and TRBJ2-1; TRBD2 is a possible D gene (5 bases). In germline, CDR1 is SGHDN, CDR2 FVKESK. This CDR3 region has 18 residues. Deletions cut 0 bases from V and 6 bases from J, with 21 bases between. DNA for the CDR3: TGTGCCAGCAGCCAAGAGAGTGTTTGGGGAGATTTCGTCAATGAGCAGTTCTTC. Its protein product is CASSQESVWGDFVNEQFF.

This clone was counted a single time. The rearrangement joins TRBV6-5 to TRBJ2-2; tentative D call: TRBD1 (6 bases). V was pared by 0 bases and J by 9 bases, with 11 bases between. Looked up from germline, CDR1 is MNHEY and CDR2 is SVGAGI. The CDR3 runs 14 residues. The CDR3 DNA follows: TGTGCCAGCAGTTACTCAATGGGACACCGGGAGCTGTTTTTT. Amino acid sequence: CASSYSMGHRELFF.

The chain uses TRBV7-3 and TRBJ1-2; a weak D match, TRBD1 (5 bases). V gave up 1 base and J gave up 2 bases, with 11 bases separating them. CDR3 length: 15 residues. Per germline, CDR1 SGHTA and CDR2 FQGTGA. The chain's CDR3 is CASSLRAGPNYGYTF. CDR3 in DNA: TGTGCCAGCAGCTTAAGGGCAGGGCCCAACTATGGCTACACCTTC.

The chain carries TRBV6-5 and TRBJ1-3, with D uncertain. Trimming removed 7 bases at V and 0 bases at J, with 13 bases between. There are 15 residues in the CDR3. CDR1 and CDR2 from the germline V gene are MNHEY and SVGAGI. CDR3 coding DNA: TGTGCCAGCAAGGAGCGGTGGGGCTCTGGAAACACCATATATTTT. The encoded protein is CASKERWGSGNTIYF.

The rearrangement uses TRBV7-2 and TRBJ2-1, with 13 bases that match TRBD2. Germline V gene lookup returns CDR1 SGHTA and CDR2 FQGNSA. The CDR3 consists of 15 residues. Unmatched junction bases numbered 8, after V lost 5 bases and J lost 10 bases. The DNA of the CDR3 is TGTGCCAGCAGCGGGTGGACTAGCGGGAGAGAGGAGCAGTTCTTC. As protein: CASSGWTSGREEQFF. The whole variable domain, filled in from reference TRBV7-2 and TRBJ2-1, reads GAGVSQSPSNKVTEKGKDVELRCDPISGHTALYWYRQSLGQGLEFLIYFQGNSAPDKSGLPSDRFSAERTGGSVSTLTIQRTQQEDSAVYLCASSGWTSGREEQFFGPGTRLTVL.